The 11 T cell receptor beta chains in this list originate from one sample, sequenced in a study of cytomegalovirus exposure and HLA in healthy donors. The PCR contained 60 Vbeta and 13 Jbeta primers. The protocol was immunoSEQ multiplex PCR, while the TCRdb copy is restricted to in-frame clones and leaves out a portion. This sample has about 78,000 clones, with 80% found just once. Sequencing used PBMCs. The receptors were gathered from a woman aged 50 to 60 in good health and CMV-seropositive.

V is TRBV2 and J is TRBJ1-5; TRBD1 matches 8 bases. The length of the CDR3 is 16 residues. The germline gives CDR1 SNHLY, CDR2 FYNNEI. Trimming took 1 base from V and 6 from J; bases not matched to a gene: 8. Here the CDR3 reads CASSEGGQGAPQPQHF. CDR3 DNA: TGTGCCAGCAGTGAAGGGGGCCAGGGGGCCCCTCAGCCCCAGCATTTT.

The rearrangement uses TRBV27 and TRBJ2-7; 11 bases map to TRBD2. V dropped 3 bases and J dropped 2; count of bases not matched to a gene: 3. The germline CDR1 and CDR2 sequences are MNHEY and SMNVEV (reference sequence). This CDR3 is built from 15 residues. The DNA for the CDR3 is TGTGCCAGCAGTTTGACTAGCGGGGCAACCTACGAGCAGTACTTC. Translated: CASSLTSGATYEQYF.

This chain uses TRBV6-1 with TRBJ2-7; 10 positions match TRBD1. The V gene's germline CDR1 is MNHNS and CDR2 SASEGT. Trimming removed 2 bases from V and 2 bases from J; junction bases left unmatched: 3. CDR3 length equals 15 residues. The CDR3 here is CASSEPGQGPYEQYF. CDR3 DNA sequence: TGTGCCAGCAGTGAACCGGGACAGGGGCCCTACGAGCAGTACTTC.

V gene TRBV19 combines with J gene TRBJ1-4; a possible D gene is TRBD1 (5 bases). The germline V and J ends were trimmed by 7 bases and 8 bases, with 17 bases remaining between them. CDR1 is LNHDA and CDR2 is SQIVND in the germline V gene (reference sequence). This CDR3 region has 14 residues. CDR3 bases: TGTGCCAGTAATGAGGCCGGGGGAAAGGAAAAACTGTTTTTT. Translating gives CASNEAGGKEKLFF.

The genes are TRBV6-5 and TRBJ1-2; no clear D. The ends were cut back, 6 bases at V and 0 bases at J, with 11 bases in the middle. Germline V lookup: CDR1 MNHEY, CDR2 SVGAGI. The CDR3 sequence is 14 residues long. DNA of the CDR3: TGTGCCAGCAGCAAGTCGGGGTCTAACTATGGCTACACCTTC. Its protein product is CASSKSGSNYGYTF.

The chain couples TRBV7-2 to TRBJ2-3; D gene ambiguous. V was trimmed by 8 bases and J by 1 base, leaving 10 bases between them. The CDR3 runs 13 residues. In germline, CDR1 is SGHTA, CDR2 FQGNSA. The CDR3 bases are TGTGCCAGCCAAGCGCCTGGCACAGATACGCAGTATTTT. Protein: CASQAPGTDTQYF.

The rearrangement joins TRBV6-6 to TRBJ2-3; D might be TRBD1 (6 bases). The germline gives CDR1 MNHNY, CDR2 SVGAGI (reference sequence). The CDR3 is 14 amino acids. Trimming removed 7 bases from V and 4 bases from J, with 15 bases in between. The CDR3 nucleotides read TGTGCCAGCAATAACAGGGATTATGCAGATACGCAGTATTTT. Encoded protein: CASNNRDYADTQYF.

This CDR3 is CASSVSRGPPGFEDGYTF. The CDR3 coding sequence is TGTGCCAGCAGCGTTTCCAGGGGGCCCCCGGGGTTTGAGGATGGCTACACCTTC. The chain carries TRBV9 and TRBJ1-2, with 8 bases identical to TRBD1. Losses at the gene ends were 2 bases for V and 6 bases for J; bases not matched to a gene: 18. This CDR3 has 18 residues. Germline V lookup: CDR1 SGDLS, CDR2 YYNGEE.

V usage is TRBV19 and J usage is TRBJ2-2, with a possible D match to TRBD2 (6 bases). CDR3 length: 13 residues. Germline CDR1 LNHDA, CDR2 SQIVND (reference sequence). Here the CDR3 reads CASGRTNTGELFF. The CDR3 DNA follows: TGTGCTTCAGGGAGGACAAACACCGGGGAGCTGTTTTTT.

This clone showed up just a few times. The gene calls are TRBV30 and TRBJ1-6; D gene uncertain. CDR1 and CDR2 from the germline V gene are GTSNPN and SVGIG (reference sequence). The CDR3 runs 15 residues. The V end lost 2 bases, the J end lost 0 bases, and 8 bases lay between the germline ends. The CDR3 DNA reads as TGTGCCTGGAGTTTTACGAGCTCCTATAATTCACCCCTCCACTTT. Translation gives CAWSFTSSYNSPLHF.

This clone has a single count. This sequence joins TRBV7-8 and TRBJ1-5, with 8 bases fitting TRBD1. Germline V gene data show CDR1 as SGHVS and CDR2 as FQNEAQ. The length of the CDR3 is 18 residues. With 5 bases clipped from V and 6 bases from J, the junction kept 18 bases outside the gene matches. The CDR3 DNA sequence: TGTGCCAGCAGCCGCCGTCGAGGCAGGGGGCGGCTGAGTCAGCCCCAGCATTTT. Protein sequence: CASSRRRGRGRLSQPQHF.